This TCR beta chain was profiled in a study of T cell repertoires in cytomegalovirus infection. MiXCR, run by TCRdb on the reads, gives a single entry per CDR3 protein. The repertoire has approximately 110,000 distinct CDR3 sequences, more than 30% of them found once; the top ten carry under 70%. Germline lookup yields CDR1 MDHEN and CDR2 SYDVKM. The CDR3 sequence is 16 residues long. Between the trimmed V and J ends, which lost 6 bases and 0 bases, there was a span of 17 bases. On this clonotype: What it binds is unknown.

The sequencing here drew on CD8+ T cells from cultured PBMCs, taken from culture after CMV antigen stimulation. This sequence joins TRBV28 and TRBJ1-2; D is ambiguous. The TCR comes from a human donor in good health (CMV status not recorded). Some clones in this sample may be carry-over from other donors' samples. CDR3 region: CASSPLGGTANYGYTF. CDR3 DNA sequence: TGTGCCAGCAGCCCCCTCGGTGGCACGGCTAACTATGGCTACACCTTC.